This T cell receptor beta chain was documented in a study of blood T cell repertoires in COVID-19. The CDR3 loop spans 15 amino acids. Unmatched junction bases numbered 10, after V lost 4 bases and J lost 8 bases. Germline V gives CDR1 SGHNT, CDR2 YYREEE (reference sequence). Profiling relied on immunoSEQ multiplex PCR, and the TCRdb table lists in-frame clones only, not all of them. The data show about 300,000 clones, 70% to 85% seen once. The clonotype comes from a human donor with COVID-19, enrolled during active disease. The donor label of this sample is uncertain. This chain links TRBV5-4 with TRBJ2-1; 9 positions match TRBD1. Sequencing was carried out using peripheral blood. DNA of the CDR3: TGTGCCAGCAGCAGAGGGACAGGGTTTCAGTATGAGCAGTTCTTC. It specifies CASSRGTGFQYEQFF.